A selection of T cell receptor beta chains follows, all from one sample in a study of Ad26.COV2.S vaccination and SARS-CoV-2 variants. Assay used: immunoSEQ multiplex PCR; TCRdb lists only in-frame clones, some missing. The repertoire consists of roughly 140,000 clones, with 86% occurring once and the leading ten covering 5%. Sequenced here: peripheral blood, sampled after recovery from COVID-19. All receptors derive from a human donor who had recovered from COVID-19. Each CDR3 is given with its conserved first and last residue. A D gene is named only where the DNA matches it firmly. Not every row has a clone size; where given, it reads once, few, many or a size class.

D gene: .; CDR3 length: 13; J gene: TRBJ2-5; clone size: .; V gene: TRBV27; CDR3 DNA: TGTGCCAGCAGTGCGAGGCTAGGGGAGACCCAGTACTTC; CDR3 protein: CASSARLGETQYF
D gene: .; CDR3 length: 14; J gene: TRBJ2-7; clone size: once; V gene: TRBV28; CDR3 DNA: TGTGCCAGCAGTATCCGGGACAACTCCTACGAGCAGTACTTC; CDR3 protein: CASSIRDNSYEQYF
D gene: .; CDR3 length: 13; J gene: TRBJ1-6; clone size: .; V gene: TRBV6-2/TRBV6-3; CDR3 DNA: TGTGCCAGCAGCCCGGCAGGGGAAAGGTCTCTCCACTTT; CDR3 protein: CASSPAGERSLHF
D gene: TRBD1; CDR3 length: 14; J gene: TRBJ1-5; clone size: medium-sized; V gene: TRBV5-5; CDR3 DNA: TGTGCCAGCAGCGACAGGGGGCCGAGTCAGCCCCAGCATTTT; CDR3 protein: CASSDRGPSQPQHF
D gene: .; CDR3 length: 15; J gene: TRBJ2-2; clone size: few; V gene: TRBV5-1; CDR3 DNA: TGCGCCAGCAGCTTGGAGGCAGGATCGGCGGGGGAGCTGTTTTTT; CDR3 protein: CASSLEAGSAGELFF
D gene: TRBD1; CDR3 length: 15; J gene: TRBJ2-2; clone size: .; V gene: TRBV7-2; CDR3 DNA: TGTGCCAGCAGCCTTGACAGGGGGCTAGGCGGGGAGCTGTTTTTT; CDR3 protein: CASSLDRGLGGELFF
D gene: .; CDR3 length: 14; J gene: TRBJ1-2; clone size: .; V gene: TRBV27; CDR3 DNA: TGTGCCAGCAGTTCGCAGACAAAGCGTAACGGCTACACCTTC; CDR3 protein: CASSSQTKRNGYTF
D gene: TRBD2; CDR3 length: 15; J gene: TRBJ2-5; clone size: .; V gene: TRBV28; CDR3 DNA: TGTGCCAGCAGTTTCCCTAGCGGGGTTCAAGAGACCCAGTACTTC; CDR3 protein: CASSFPSGVQETQYF
D gene: .; CDR3 length: 11; J gene: TRBJ1-1; clone size: .; V gene: TRBV12-3/TRBV12-4; CDR3 DNA: TGTGCCAGCAGTTTAGGTTTGTATGCTTTCTTT; CDR3 protein: CASSLGLYAFF
D gene: .; CDR3 length: 17; J gene: TRBJ2-3; clone size: .; V gene: TRBV5-1; CDR3 DNA: TGCGCCAGCAGCTTGGCGCTTAGCGGAAGCCCCACAGATACGCAGTATTTT; CDR3 protein: CASSLALSGSPTDTQYF
D gene: TRBD1; CDR3 length: 14; J gene: TRBJ1-6; clone size: many; V gene: TRBV6-2/TRBV6-3; CDR3 DNA: TGTGCCAGCAGTCAGACAGGGGACACCTCACCCCTCCACTTT; CDR3 protein: CASSQTGDTSPLHF
D gene: .; CDR3 length: 12; J gene: TRBJ1-5; clone size: .; V gene: TRBV12-3/TRBV12-4; CDR3 DNA: TGTGCCAGCAGTGGGAACAATCAGCCCCAGCATTTT; CDR3 protein: CASSGNNQPQHF
D gene: TRBD2; CDR3 length: 16; J gene: TRBJ2-1; clone size: .; V gene: TRBV5-8; CDR3 DNA: TGTGCCAGCAGCGTCAAACTAGCGGGGACCCTCGGGGAGCAGTTCTTC; CDR3 protein: CASSVKLAGTLGEQFF
D gene: .; CDR3 length: 14; J gene: TRBJ1-1; clone size: .; V gene: TRBV18; CDR3 DNA: TGTGCCAGCTCACCGGTTCAGGGGATGGGTGAAGCTTTCTTT; CDR3 protein: CASSPVQGMGEAFF
D gene: TRBD1; CDR3 length: 14; J gene: TRBJ1-1; clone size: .; V gene: TRBV6-4; CDR3 DNA: TGTGCCAGCAGTCCGGACAGGGCGAACACTGAAGCTTTCTTT; CDR3 protein: CASSPDRANTEAFF
D gene: TRBD1; CDR3 length: 16; J gene: TRBJ1-6; clone size: few; V gene: TRBV27; CDR3 DNA: TGTGCCAGCAGTTTGGAAGGGGGCAGGATTGGGACACCCCTCCACTTT; CDR3 protein: CASSLEGGRIGTPLHF
D gene: .; CDR3 length: 15; J gene: TRBJ2-3; clone size: .; V gene: TRBV10-3; CDR3 DNA: TGTGCCATCAGTCAAACAGGGTCTAGCACAGATACGCAGTATTTT; CDR3 protein: CAISQTGSSTDTQYF
D gene: .; CDR3 length: 17; J gene: TRBJ2-7; clone size: .; V gene: TRBV7-2; CDR3 DNA: TGTGCCAGCAGCCCTATCCCATCAGGGGGGAACTCCTACGAGCAGTACTTC; CDR3 protein: CASSPIPSGGNSYEQYF
D gene: .; CDR3 length: 13; J gene: TRBJ2-3; clone size: .; V gene: TRBV4-3; CDR3 DNA: TGCGCCAGTGGGGAAGCTAGCACAGATACGCAGTATTTT; CDR3 protein: CASGEASTDTQYF
D gene: .; CDR3 length: 15; J gene: TRBJ2-7; clone size: .; V gene: TRBV13; CDR3 DNA: TGTGCCAGCAGCTTAAAGGGGGACGGATACTACGAGCAGTACTTC; CDR3 protein: CASSLKGDGYYEQYF
D gene: TRBD1; CDR3 length: 17; J gene: TRBJ1-4; clone size: .; V gene: TRBV19; CDR3 DNA: TGTGCCAGTAGTATGAGACAGGGGGCGCGAACTAATGAAAAACTGTTTTTT; CDR3 protein: CASSMRQGARTNEKLFF
D gene: .; CDR3 length: 14; J gene: TRBJ1-3; clone size: .; V gene: TRBV5-8; CDR3 DNA: TGTGCCAGCAGCCCCGGGCACGCTGGAAACACCATATATTTT; CDR3 protein: CASSPGHAGNTIYF
D gene: .; CDR3 length: 18; J gene: TRBJ2-2; clone size: few; V gene: TRBV5-1; CDR3 DNA: TGCGCCAGCAGCCGCGGCCCAGGGACTCCTCGGAACACCGGGGAGCTGTTTTTT; CDR3 protein: CASSRGPGTPRNTGELFF
D gene: .; CDR3 length: 17; J gene: TRBJ1-3; clone size: .; V gene: TRBV7-2; CDR3 DNA: TGTGCCAGCAGCTTAAGTTTCGTAGGCAGCTCTGGAAACACCATATATTTT; CDR3 protein: CASSLSFVGSSGNTIYF
D gene: .; CDR3 length: 14; J gene: TRBJ1-6; clone size: .; V gene: TRBV7-2; CDR3 DNA: TGTGCCAGCAGCCTAAACAGGGTTCGGGGGCCCCTCCACTTT; CDR3 protein: CASSLNRVRGPLHF
D gene: .; CDR3 length: 14; J gene: TRBJ1-1; clone size: .; V gene: TRBV27; CDR3 DNA: TGTGCCAGCAGTTTGGGGTGGTCGGACACTGAAGCTTTCTTT; CDR3 protein: CASSLGWSDTEAFF
D gene: TRBD2; CDR3 length: 16; J gene: TRBJ2-1; clone size: .; V gene: TRBV27; CDR3 DNA: TGTGCCAGCAGTACGGCAGCGGGGGGCGCCTACAATGAGCAGTTCTTC; CDR3 protein: CASSTAAGGAYNEQFF
D gene: .; CDR3 length: 16; J gene: TRBJ2-1; clone size: .; V gene: TRBV9; CDR3 DNA: TGTGCCAGCAGCCCTCAGATGGGAAGGTCCTACAATGAGCAGTTCTTC; CDR3 protein: CASSPQMGRSYNEQFF
D gene: .; CDR3 length: 15; J gene: TRBJ1-1; clone size: .; V gene: TRBV2; CDR3 DNA: TGTGCCAGCAGCTTGCGGGGGGAATTGAACACTGAAGCTTTCTTT; CDR3 protein: CASSLRGELNTEAFF
D gene: TRBD1; CDR3 length: 14; J gene: TRBJ2-1; clone size: .; V gene: TRBV5-6; CDR3 DNA: TGTGCCAGCCTACGGACAGGGGCCTACAATGAGCAGTTCTTC; CDR3 protein: CASLRTGAYNEQFF
D gene: TRBD1; CDR3 length: 14; J gene: TRBJ1-1; clone size: .; V gene: TRBV29-1; CDR3 DNA: TGCAGCATTCTCCATGTCGGGACAGGGCCAGTAGCTTTCTTT; CDR3 protein: CSILHVGTGPVAFF
D gene: TRBD1; CDR3 length: 15; J gene: TRBJ2-3; clone size: once; V gene: TRBV5-8; CDR3 DNA: TGTGCCAGCAGCCCGGGCCAGGGGGATGCAGATACGCAGTATTTT; CDR3 protein: CASSPGQGDADTQYF
D gene: TRBD1; CDR3 length: 14; J gene: TRBJ1-6; clone size: .; V gene: TRBV25-1; CDR3 DNA: TGTGCCAGCAGTTCAGGGGGCTCGAATTCACCCCTCCACTTT; CDR3 protein: CASSSGGSNSPLHF
D gene: .; CDR3 length: 16; J gene: TRBJ1-1; clone size: .; V gene: TRBV6-5; CDR3 DNA: TGTGCCAGCAGTTTCTGGGGGGGGGCGGGGAACACTGAAGCTTTCTTT; CDR3 protein: CASSFWGGAGNTEAFF
D gene: .; CDR3 length: 15; J gene: TRBJ1-4; clone size: .; V gene: TRBV28; CDR3 DNA: TGTGCCAGCAGTCCCGCCCCCGCGTATAATGAAAAACTGTTTTTT; CDR3 protein: CASSPAPAYNEKLFF
D gene: .; CDR3 length: 14; J gene: TRBJ1-3; clone size: .; V gene: TRBV6-5; CDR3 DNA: TGTGCCAGCACTTCGCCTTCCTCTGGAAACACCATATATTTT; CDR3 protein: CASTSPSSGNTIYF
D gene: .; CDR3 length: 13; J gene: TRBJ1-5; clone size: .; V gene: TRBV19; CDR3 DNA: TGTGCCAGTAGTATGGGGAGGGATCAGCCCCAGCATTTT; CDR3 protein: CASSMGRDQPQHF
D gene: .; CDR3 length: 15; J gene: TRBJ1-2; clone size: .; V gene: TRBV11-2; CDR3 DNA: TGTGCCAGCAGCTTAGGGACTGAGTCCTTGGGCGGCTACACCTTC; CDR3 protein: CASSLGTESLGGYTF
D gene: TRBD1; CDR3 length: 16; J gene: TRBJ2-1; clone size: .; V gene: TRBV6-1; CDR3 DNA: TGTGCCAGCAGTGCCCTCACAGGGGGGCCCTACAATGAGCAGTTCTTC; CDR3 protein: CASSALTGGPYNEQFF
D gene: .; CDR3 length: 20; J gene: TRBJ2-3; clone size: .; V gene: TRBV19; CDR3 DNA: TGTGCCAGTAGTATGTTCCTCCGCTATCTTTGGGGGCTAAGCCCAGATACGCAGTATTTT; CDR3 protein: CASSMFLRYLWGLSPDTQYF
D gene: TRBD1; CDR3 length: 14; J gene: TRBJ2-7; clone size: .; V gene: TRBV27; CDR3 DNA: TGTGCCAGCAGTTCAAGGGACAGGGGGCCCGAGCAGTACTTC; CDR3 protein: CASSSRDRGPEQYF
D gene: TRBD2; CDR3 length: 11; J gene: TRBJ2-3; clone size: .; V gene: TRBV19; CDR3 DNA: TGTGCCACTCTGGGGGGGAAGACGCAGTATTTT; CDR3 protein: CATLGGKTQYF